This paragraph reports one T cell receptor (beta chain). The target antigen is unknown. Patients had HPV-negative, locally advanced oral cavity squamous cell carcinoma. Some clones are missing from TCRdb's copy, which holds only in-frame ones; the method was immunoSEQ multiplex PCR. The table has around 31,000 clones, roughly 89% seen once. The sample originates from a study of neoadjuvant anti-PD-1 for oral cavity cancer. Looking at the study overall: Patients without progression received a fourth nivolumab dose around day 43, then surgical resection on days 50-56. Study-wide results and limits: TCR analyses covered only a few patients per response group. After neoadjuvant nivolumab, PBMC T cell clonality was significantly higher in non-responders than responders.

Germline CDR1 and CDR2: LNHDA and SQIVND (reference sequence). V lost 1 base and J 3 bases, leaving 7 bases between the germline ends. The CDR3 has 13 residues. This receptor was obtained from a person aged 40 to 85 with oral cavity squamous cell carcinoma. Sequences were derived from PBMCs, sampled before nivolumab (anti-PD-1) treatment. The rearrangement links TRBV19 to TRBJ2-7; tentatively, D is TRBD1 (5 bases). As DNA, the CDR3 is TGTGCCAGTAGTATAGTAACAGGCTACGAGCAGTACTTC. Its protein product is CASSIVTGYEQYF.